Listed here are 10 T cell receptor beta chains from one sample, sequenced in a study of OX40 agonist ivuxolimab in advanced cancers. Libraries were prepared by immunoSEQ multiplex PCR; TCRdb keeps only in-frame clonotypes and omits some of them. The repertoire has tens of thousands of clones, more than 75% of them found once; the top ten carry about 1.2%. Source: CD4+ or CD8+ T cells sorted from blood, taken in a trial of the OX40 agonist ivuxolimab. These receptors were taken from an adult with an advanced solid tumor such as melanoma, head and neck, liver or kidney cancer.

The chain carries TRBV4-1 and TRBJ2-1; perhaps TRBD2 as D (7 bases). Trimming removed 4 bases from V and 4 bases from J, with 20 bases in between. The CDR3 has 17 amino acids. Germline V gene lookup returns CDR1 MGHRA and CDR2 YSYEKL. The CDR3: CASSRDGGGGIYNEQFF. CDR3 coding DNA: TGCGCCAGCAGCCGAGATGGGGGCGGGGGCATATACAATGAGCAGTTCTTC.

This clone has only a few counts. The rearrangement links TRBV5-1 to TRBJ2-1, with 13 bases identical to TRBD2. This CDR3 region has 17 residues. Germline V gene sequence: CDR1 SGHRS, CDR2 YFSETQ. Losses at the gene ends were 0 bases for V and 6 bases for J; bases not matched to a gene: 6. The CDR3 bases are TGCGCCAGCAGCTTGGCCATCGGGACTAGCGGGACCAATGAGCAGTTCTTC. This translates into CASSLAIGTSGTNEQFF. Full variable domain (outside the CDR3, taken from reference TRBV5-1 and TRBJ2-1): KAGVTQTPRYLIKTRGQQVTLSCSPISGHRSVSWYQQTPGQGLQFLFEYFSETQRNKGNFPGRFSGRQFSNSRSEMNVSTLELGDSALYLCASSLAIGTSGTNEQFFGPGTRLTVL.

The rearrangement joins TRBV5-1 to TRBJ1-2; D is perhaps TRBD1 (6 bases). CDR1 is SGHRS, CDR2 YFSETQ, per germline. The CDR3 covers 14 residues. Trimming took off 5 bases at V and 0 bases at J, with 11 bases between the two ends. The CDR3 DNA is TGCGCCAGCAGGGCTGGGACATCTAACTATGGCTACACCTTC. Its translation: CASRAGTSNYGYTF.

The chain is built from TRBV5-1 and TRBJ2-7, with D perhaps being TRBD1 or TRBD2 (5 bases each). V was pared by 4 bases and J by 0 bases, with 17 bases between. The germline V gene has CDR1 SGHRS and CDR2 YFSETQ. The CDR3 loop spans 16 amino acids. CDR3 protein: CASSPGRDTGSYEQYF. Written as DNA, the CDR3 is TGCGCCAGCAGCCCGGGACGAGACACCGGCTCCTACGAGCAGTACTTC.

The chain combines TRBV27 with TRBJ1-6; D gene uncertain. Germline V gene sequence: CDR1 MNHEY, CDR2 SMNVEV (reference sequence). This CDR3 is built from 12 residues. Trimming stripped 3 bases from V and 7 bases from J, with 4 bases between. The CDR3 loop is CASSLTNSPLHF. The CDR3 bases are TGTGCCAGCAGTTTGACCAATTCACCCCTCCACTTT.

V usage is TRBV29-1 and J usage is TRBJ2-1, with D unclear. Per germline, CDR1 SQVTM and CDR2 ANQGSEA. The CDR3 has 16 amino acids. Trimming left V 1 base short and J 3 bases short, with 16 bases between. For the CDR3, the DNA is TGCAGCGTTGAAGGTGGGTCGGGCACTAACTACAATGAGCAGTTCTTC. Protein sequence: CSVEGGSGTNYNEQFF.

The chain uses TRBV28 and TRBJ2-5; possible D gene TRBD1, 5 bases. V lost 2 bases to trimming and J lost 3 bases, with 10 bases between them. Per the germline V gene, CDR1 is MDHEN and CDR2 is SYDVKM. The CDR3 length is 14 residues. CDR3 in amino acids: CASSLGPGKETQYF. CDR3 bases: TGTGCCAGCAGTTTAGGACCAGGGAAAGAGACCCAGTACTTC.

The chain is built from TRBV2 and TRBJ2-1; TRBD1 is a possible D gene (5 bases). CDR3 length: 17 residues. CDR1 and CDR2 from the germline V gene are SNHLY and FYNNEI. V lost 1 base and J lost 4, with 17 bases in between. In DNA form, the CDR3 reads TGTGCCAGCAGTGAAGATATACAGGTAAGACCATACAATGAGCAGTTCTTC. This translates into CASSEDIQVRPYNEQFF.

The chain couples TRBV7-8 to TRBJ2-5; 8 bases line up with TRBD1. J was trimmed by 10 bases and V by 4 bases; bases with no gene match: 5. The germline CDR1 and CDR2 sequences are SGHVS and FQNEAQ. The CDR3 totals 12 residues. The CDR3 protein is CASSSTTGDQYF. The CDR3 DNA follows: TGTGCCAGCAGCTCAACGACAGGGGACCAGTACTTC.

This chain joins TRBV5-1 and TRBJ2-1; the match to TRBD1 covers 7 bases. V lost 4 bases and J lost 1; bases outside the gene matches: 8. CDR1 and CDR2 from the germline V gene are SGHRS and YFSETQ. The CDR3 is 16 amino acids. In DNA form, the CDR3 reads TGCGCCAGCAGCGAACCCTACAGGGGTTCCTACAATGAGCAGTTCTTC. Protein sequence: CASSEPYRGSYNEQFF.